This T cell receptor (beta chain) was retrieved from a study of control samples from healthy donors and cancer patients. Repertoires were generated with immunoSEQ multiplex PCR, while TCRdb's copy carries only in-frame clones and drops some. Of about 180,000 clones listed, around 91% are singletons. Sequenced: blood. The receptor comes from a woman in her fifties or sixties in good health.

The CDR3 sequence: CASSRDRDTEAFF. The CDR3 DNA reads TGTGCCAGCAGCCGGGACAGAGACACTGAAGCTTTCTTT. The chain employs TRBV7-9 and TRBJ1-1, with 7 bases lining up with TRBD1. The germline V gene encodes CDR1 SEHNR and CDR2 FQNEAQ (reference sequence). The CDR3 contains 13 residues. The ends lost 5 bases at V and 3 bases at J; junction bases unmatched: 3.